These 25 T cell receptor beta chains were sequenced from one sample in a study of patients and donors after allogeneic stem cell transplantation. TCRdb re-derived calls from the RT-PCR reads in MiXCR, one entry per CDR3 protein. Of about 960,000 distinct CDR3 sequences listed, roughly 18% are singletons. The material sequenced was blood, either unsorted or a sorted T cell fraction (not recorded which). The receptors come from a human donor who was either an allogeneic HSCT recipient or a stem cell or donor lymphocyte infusion donor (not recorded which). It is not recorded whose cells these are; they may come from a transplant donor.

V is TRBV3-1 and J is TRBJ2-1; the D gene is possibly TRBD1 (5 bases). Germline V lookup: CDR1 LGHDT, CDR2 YNNKEL (reference sequence). Trimming stripped 2 bases from V and 13 bases from J, with 18 bases between. This CDR3 is 14 amino acids long. CDR3 DNA sequence: TGTGCCAGCAGCCAACCCCCGGACACTTTAAATCAGTTCTTC. It yields the protein CASSQPPDTLNQFF.

The V gene is TRBV2, the J gene TRBJ2-5; D gene unclear. The CDR3 runs 13 residues. Germline CDR1 SNHLY, CDR2 FYNNEI. V was cut by 2 bases and J by 7 bases, with 11 bases left in between. The CDR3 protein is CASSEPPVATQYF. The CDR3 coding sequence is TGTGCCAGCAGTGAACCCCCCGTTGCGACCCAGTACTTC.

This clonotype was seen repeatedly, ten times or more. V usage is TRBV12-3 or TRBV12-4 and J usage is TRBJ1-5; D not resolved. This CDR3 spans 15 amino acids. Between the trimmed V and J ends, which lost 3 bases and 0 bases, there was a span of 9 bases. CDR3 region: CASSFWRNSNQPQHF. CDR3 coding DNA: TGTGCCAGCAGTTTTTGGCGAAATAGCAATCAGCCCCAGCATTTT.

The V call is TRBV12-3 or TRBV12-4, the J call TRBJ2-3; D not certain. This CDR3 is built from 13 residues. Trimming left V 2 bases short and J 4 bases short, with 7 bases between. CDR3 DNA: TGTGCCAGCAGTTTAAACAGCGCAGATACGCAGTATTTT. Residues: CASSLNSADTQYF.

The genes are TRBV12-3 or TRBV12-4 and TRBJ1-3; D is unresolved. Trimming left V 6 bases short and J 8 bases short, with 20 bases between. The CDR3 length is 15 residues. The CDR3 sequence is CASSSGRLFRDTIYF. CDR3 in DNA: TGTGCCAGCAGCTCCGGACGGCTATTCCGGGACACCATATATTTT.

This clonotype came up a few times. The chain is built from TRBV12-3 or TRBV12-4 and TRBJ1-5; D call uncertain. V gave up 6 bases and J gave up 5 bases, with 8 bases separating them. The CDR3 has 12 amino acids. This CDR3 reads CASRKTDQPQHF. The CDR3 region has the DNA TGTGCCAGCAGGAAAACAGATCAGCCCCAGCATTTT.

This rearrangement joins TRBV12-5 to TRBJ2-1, with 7 bases lining up with TRBD2. This CDR3 region has 17 residues. CDR1 is LGHNT and CDR2 is FRNRAP in the germline V gene. V trimming: 1 base; J trimming: 0 bases; junction bases outside the gene matches: 6. Written as DNA, the CDR3 is TGTGCTAGTGGTTTGGGTAGCGGGCCAAGCTCCTACAATGAGCAGTTCTTC. It yields the protein CASGLGSGPSSYNEQFF. Filled out from reference TRBV12-5 and TRBJ2-1, the complete variable domain reads DARVTQTPRHKVTEMGQEVTMRCQPILGHNTVFWYRQTMMQGLELLAYFRNRAPLDDSGMPKDRFSAEMPDATLATLKIQPSEPRDSAVYFCASGLGSGPSSYNEQFFGPGTRLTVL.

The chain couples TRBV24-1 to TRBJ2-1; TRBD2 matches 13 bases. CDR1 and CDR2 from the germline V gene are KGHDR and SFDVKD. CDR3 length: 21 amino acids. V lost 4 bases, J lost 0 bases, and 14 bases stayed unmatched. Here the CDR3 reads CATSDPPRLAGGLSSYNEQFF. Written as DNA, the CDR3 is TGTGCCACCAGTGACCCACCGAGACTAGCGGGAGGACTCAGCTCCTACAATGAGCAGTTCTTC.

The CDR3 loop is CASSIAFRRAGTNNEQFF. CDR3 sequence (DNA): TGTGCCAGTAGTATAGCTTTTAGGAGGGCGGGAACGAACAATGAGCAGTTCTTC. The gene calls are TRBV19 and TRBJ2-1; the D gene is possibly TRBD2 (6 bases). The germline gives CDR1 LNHDA, CDR2 SQIVND (reference sequence). The germline V and J ends were trimmed by 1 base and 5 bases, with 21 bases remaining between them. The length of the CDR3 is 18 residues.

This chain joins TRBV20-1 and TRBJ2-5; perhaps TRBD2 as D (6 bases). Trimming took 0 bases from V and 5 from J, leaving 13 bases between them. This CDR3 is built from 14 residues. Germline values: CDR1 DFQATT, CDR2 SNEGSKA (reference sequence). The CDR3 nucleotides are TGCAGTGCTAGAGATTTTGGGGGGTTCGAGACCCAGTACTTC. This codes for CSARDFGGFETQYF.

This clonotype has just a few counts. CDR3 nucleotides: TGCGCCAGCAGCTTGCAGGGGGTCGGTTACGAGCAGTACTTC. Protein: CASSLQGVGYEQYF. The rearrangement uses TRBV5-1 and TRBJ2-7, with TRBD1 matching 7 bases. Per the germline V gene, CDR1 is SGHRS and CDR2 is YFSETQ. V shed 1 base, J shed 4 bases, and the junction held 5 bases outside the gene matches. CDR3 size: 14 residues.

V usage is TRBV5-4 and J usage is TRBJ1-4; D possibly corresponds to TRBD1 (6 bases). Germline V lookup: CDR1 SGHNT, CDR2 YYREEE (reference sequence). The CDR3 runs 16 residues. Trimming pared 4 bases from V and 0 bases from J, leaving 13 bases between. The DNA for the CDR3 is TGTGCCAGCAGCGTCGGACAGACTCCAACTAATGAAAAACTGTTTTTT. Protein product: CASSVGQTPTNEKLFF.

This clonotype was counted only a few times. The rearrangement uses TRBV25-1 and TRBJ2-1; 7 nucleotides match TRBD2. This CDR3 comprises 15 residues. Germline CDR1 and CDR2: MGHDK and SYGVNS. The V gene end was trimmed by 1 base and the J gene end by 6 bases; junction bases not matched to a gene: 6. The CDR3 DNA reads TGTGCCAGCAGTGAATCGGCGGGAGACCTCAATGAGCAGTTCTTC. Amino acids: CASSESAGDLNEQFF.

This clonotype was counted a few times. V is TRBV25-1 and J is TRBJ2-3; 10 positions match TRBD2. V was clipped by 5 bases and J by 2 bases; unmatched bases: 10. The CDR3 extends over 17 amino acids. Looked up from germline, CDR1 is MGHDK and CDR2 is SYGVNS. The CDR3 DNA sequence: TGTGCCAGCAGTATCCGAGCGGGGGGGCGTAACACAGATACGCAGTATTTT. Translation gives CASSIRAGGRNTDTQYF.

This clonotype appeared many times. The chain employs TRBV6-5 and TRBJ2-5; D not certain. Trimming removed 1 base at V and 8 bases at J, with 5 bases between. In germline, CDR1 is MNHEY, CDR2 SVGAGI. This CDR3 is 11 amino acids long. The CDR3 DNA is TGTGCCAGCAGTTACTGGGGAACCCAGTACTTC. The encoded protein is CASSYWGTQYF.

This chain's CDR3 is CASSAGTSATDTQYF. In DNA, the CDR3 is TGCGCCAGCAGCGCCGGGACTAGCGCCACAGATACGCAGTATTTT. The chain has TRBV5-1 and TRBJ2-3, with 10 bases identical to TRBD2. The germline V gene encodes CDR1 SGHRS and CDR2 YFSETQ. V shed 4 bases, J shed 2 bases, and the junction held 4 bases outside the gene matches. CDR3 length: 15 residues.

To note about this clonotype: A much larger clone differs by one base, so this may be a read error. This chain links TRBV7-9 with TRBJ1-1, with a weak D call TRBD1 (6 bases). CDR3 size: 14 residues. CDR1 and CDR2 (germline): SEHNR, FQNEAQ (reference sequence). Trimming removed 4 bases at V and 1 base at J, with 10 bases between. The CDR3 sequence is CASSSQGKNTEAFF. The DNA for the CDR3 is TGTGCCAGCAGCTCACAGGGAAAGAACACTGAAGCTTTCTTT.

This clonotype came up many times. At one end the junction does not follow the germline gene, possibly because of a read error. The chain uses TRBV5-1 and TRBJ2-5; no clear D. The CDR3 runs 13 residues. In germline, CDR1 is SGHRS, CDR2 YFSETQ. CDR3 amino acids: CASSLVGQETQYF. The DNA for the CDR3 is TGTGCCAGCAGCTTGGTGGGCCAAGAGACCCAGTACTTC.

The chain joins TRBV7-9 to TRBJ2-3; D uncertain. Germline loops: CDR1 SEHNR, CDR2 FQNEAQ (reference sequence). V was trimmed by 6 bases and J by 6 bases, leaving 19 bases between them. The CDR3 is made up of 15 amino acids. The DNA of the CDR3 is TGTGCCAGCAGTCGAAAGGGTGGCCTTGGGGATACGCAGTATTTT. Its translation is CASSRKGGLGDTQYF.

This clonotype was detected a few times. This sequence joins TRBV5-1 and TRBJ2-7; D is uncertain. The CDR3 runs 15 residues. Germline CDR1 reads SGHRS; CDR2 reads YFSETQ. The V end was cut by 0 bases, the J end by 0 bases, with 10 bases between. The CDR3 reads CASSLEPLDSYEQYF. Here the CDR3 DNA reads TGCGCCAGCAGCTTGGAGCCGCTCGACTCCTACGAGCAGTACTTC.

The chain carries TRBV19 and TRBJ2-1, with 11 bases that match TRBD2. The CDR3 covers 17 residues. Germline V gene data show CDR1 as LNHDA and CDR2 as SQIVND (reference sequence). J lost 1 base, V lost 3 bases, and 5 bases had no gene match. The CDR3 sequence: CASSITASGGSYNEQFF. In nucleotides, the CDR3 is TGTGCCAGTAGTATCACGGCTAGCGGGGGGTCCTACAATGAGCAGTTCTTC.

This chain links TRBV6-1 with TRBJ1-5; 7 bases map to TRBD1. The germline gives CDR1 MNHNS, CDR2 SASEGT. V shed 10 bases and J 2 bases; nucleotides not matched to a gene: 8. CDR3 length equals 14 residues. CDR3 amino acids: CATGNRGGNQPQHF. The CDR3 bases are TGTGCCACCGGGAACAGGGGAGGCAATCAGCCCCAGCATTTT.

The chain carries TRBV27 and TRBJ2-2, with 8 bases matching TRBD1. CDR3 length: 14 residues. Germline CDR1 is MNHEY and CDR2 is SMNVEV (reference sequence). Trimming removed 6 bases from V and 5 bases from J; junction bases left unmatched: 5. The CDR3 spells CASRMTGATGELFF. The CDR3 nucleotides read TGTGCCAGCAGGATGACAGGGGCGACCGGGGAGCTGTTTTTT.

The rearrangement links TRBV12-3 or TRBV12-4 to TRBJ2-5; D may match TRBD1 or TRBD2 (6 bases each). The length of the CDR3 is 14 residues. V was clipped by 5 bases and J by 4 bases, with 14 bases between them. For the CDR3, the DNA is TGTGCCAGCAGTGAGCAGGGGACTCGAGAGACCCAGTACTTC. Amino acid sequence: CASSEQGTRETQYF.

This chain uses TRBV20-1 with TRBJ2-1, with D perhaps matching TRBD2 (6 bases). V lost 3 bases and J lost 7, with 16 bases in between. The CDR3 spans 14 residues. The germline V gene encodes CDR1 DFQATT and CDR2 SNEGSKA (reference sequence). The CDR3 DNA reads TGCAGTGCTAGGGCGGGCATAGCGGAAAATGAGCAGTTCTTC. The encoded protein is CSARAGIAENEQFF.